These T cell receptor beta chains were read from a single sample in a study of response to subunit inactivated influenza vaccine. TCRdb re-analysed the RT-PCR reads in MiXCR, keeping a single row per CDR3 protein. Of more than 250,000 distinct CDR3 sequences listed, 20% to 25% were seen once; the top ten hold roughly a tenth. Source: PBMCs from blood, taken approximately 22 months after vaccination. The receptors shown here come from a man aged 50-75 years who received an inactivated influenza vaccine. The conserved cysteine and the conserved F or W are not part of the CDR3 here. Fields, in order: V gene, clone size, D gene, CDR3 protein. A D gene is named only where the DNA matches it firmly. Not every row has a clone size; where given, it reads once, few, many or a size class.

>TRBV28|.|.
ASTPGELYGYT
>TRBV19|.|.
ASTHRTGTEAF
>TRBV12-3/TRBV12-4|few|.
ASELGYRDDTEAF
>TRBV12-3/TRBV12-4|many|.
ASSSQVIGYT
>TRBV19|.|.
ASSVYEGNEQY
>TRBV6-1|.|TRBD1
ASSTGQGIGIYEQY
>TRBV12-3/TRBV12-4|.|.
ASSLVRRGPAWELF
>TRBV6-2/TRBV6-3|few|.
ASRRGVPLGNQPQH
>TRBV18|.|.
ASSPPIGEGMRVQF
>TRBV12-3/TRBV12-4|.|.
ASSPDSYYEQY
>TRBV3-1|few|.
ASSQPDGELF
>TRBV5-1|few|.
ASSFEGQNTEAF
>TRBV20-1|few|TRBD1
SAIITGGYGYT
>TRBV19|.|TRBD1
ASSIARDSKTDTQY
>TRBV6-2/TRBV6-3|few|.
ASREHSKGPQH
>TRBV6-1|many|TRBD1
ATTDRALTEAF
>TRBV20-1|few|.
SARSGFLTYEQY
>TRBV7-6|many|.
ASSLGQGPQH
>TRBV12-3/TRBV12-4|many|.
ASSFPGAGTEAF
>TRBV28|.|.
ASSPGYYEQY
>TRBV6-5|few|TRBD1
ASSYGTGKAYGYT
>TRBV12-3/TRBV12-4|.|.
ASSFYRANEQF
>TRBV6-2/TRBV6-3|.|TRBD2
ASSYSQASGIKRDTQY
>TRBV12-3/TRBV12-4|.|TRBD1
ASSLLGTGGAEQY
>TRBV6-5|few|.
ASIPTGSATEAF
>TRBV10-3|.|TRBD1
AISEPGGAGNEKLF
>TRBV7-2|many|.
ASSSSGGLETQY
>TRBV28|.|.
ATFPDSSYEQY
>TRBV20-1|many|TRBD1
SVGQGANQPQH
>TRBV7-8|many|.
ASSLSRVRGNQPQH
>TRBV4-2|.|.
ASSQDGHTYEQY
>TRBV20-1|many|.
SARDPLGAGANQPQH
>TRBV5-1|.|.
ASSPQQTFTAGELF
>TRBV12-3/TRBV12-4|many|TRBD1
ASSWTGNQPQH
>TRBV10-3|.|TRBD2
ATKAISTGLVHNEQF
>TRBV7-9|few|TRBD1
ASSLEVAGGPTH
>TRBV28|many|.
ASSLTYNEQF
>TRBV5-5|many|.
ASSLANSPLH
>TRBV7-9|.|.
ASSLVAADTQY
>TRBV3-1|few|.
ASSQGLNEQF
>TRBV4-2|few|.
ASSQVLQGYRPNTEAF
>TRBV23-1|once|.
ASSQSLNEQF
>TRBV5-1|.|.
ASSWGTGSTGELF
>TRBV4-1|few|TRBD1
ASSLGTDTDTQY
>TRBV7-8|.|.
ASSLSGFAYEQY
>TRBV20-1|.|.
SAQLNTEAF
>TRBV29-1|few|TRBD2
SASGLAGGLSSYNEQF
>TRBV6-2/TRBV6-3|few|TRBD1
ASRRGQGANQPQH
>TRBV11-2|many|.
ASSLSFLWLDQETQY
>TRBV10-1|few|.
ASSDRPTDTQY
>TRBV28|.|.
ASSSGGGGYQPQH
>TRBV28|many|TRBD1
ASSLLIPGTGGHQPQH
>TRBV12-3/TRBV12-4|few|TRBD2
ASSSGGLAGETQY
>TRBV20-1|few|.
RDTSGTEAF
>TRBV10-3|many|TRBD1
ATLDRDRSYGYT
>TRBV18|.|.
ASSPIGLSESKNIQY
>TRBV29-1|.|TRBD1
SALGEGAYEQY
>TRBV12-3/TRBV12-4|many|.
ASSIRGFGGYT
>TRBV6-1|few|TRBD1
ASSQLGTGGEAF
>TRBV20-1|once|.
SASRSDGPYNEQF